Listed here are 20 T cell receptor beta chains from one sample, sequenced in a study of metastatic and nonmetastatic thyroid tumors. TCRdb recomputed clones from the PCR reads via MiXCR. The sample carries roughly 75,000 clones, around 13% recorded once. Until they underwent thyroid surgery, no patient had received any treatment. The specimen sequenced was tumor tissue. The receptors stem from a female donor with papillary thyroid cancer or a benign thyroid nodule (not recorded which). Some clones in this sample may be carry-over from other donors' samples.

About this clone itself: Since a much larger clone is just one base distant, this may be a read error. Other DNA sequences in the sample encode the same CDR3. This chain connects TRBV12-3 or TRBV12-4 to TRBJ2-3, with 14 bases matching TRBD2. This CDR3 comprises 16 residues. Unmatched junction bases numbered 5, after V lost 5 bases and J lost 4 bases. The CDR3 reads CASSGRLAGGPDTQYF. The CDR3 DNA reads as TGTGCCAGCAGTGGGCGACTAGCGGGAGGGCCAGATACGCAGTATTTT.

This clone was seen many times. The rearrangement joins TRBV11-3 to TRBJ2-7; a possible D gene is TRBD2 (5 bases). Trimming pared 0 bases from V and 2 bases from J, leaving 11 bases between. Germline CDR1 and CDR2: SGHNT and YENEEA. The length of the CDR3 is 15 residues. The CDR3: CASSLDVGVTYEQYF. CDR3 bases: TGTGCCAGCAGCTTAGATGTCGGGGTAACCTACGAGCAGTACTTC.

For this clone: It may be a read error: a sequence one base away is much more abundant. The CDR3 protein is CASSPLYGELFF. In DNA, the CDR3 is TGTGCCAGCAGCCCACTATACGGGGAGCTGTTTTTT. The gene calls are TRBV9 and TRBJ2-2, with D unresolved. The CDR3 sequence is 12 residues long. In germline, CDR1 is SGDLS, CDR2 YYNGEE. V gave up 4 bases and J gave up 7 bases, with 8 bases separating them.

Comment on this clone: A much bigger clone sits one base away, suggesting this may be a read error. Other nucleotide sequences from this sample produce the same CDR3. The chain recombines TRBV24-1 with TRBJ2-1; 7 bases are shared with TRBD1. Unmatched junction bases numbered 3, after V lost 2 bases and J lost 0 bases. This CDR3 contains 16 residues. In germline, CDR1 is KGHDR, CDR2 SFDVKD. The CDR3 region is CATSDSKGASYNEQFF. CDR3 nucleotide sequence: TGTGCCACCAGTGATTCTAAGGGGGCCTCCTACAATGAGCAGTTCTTC.

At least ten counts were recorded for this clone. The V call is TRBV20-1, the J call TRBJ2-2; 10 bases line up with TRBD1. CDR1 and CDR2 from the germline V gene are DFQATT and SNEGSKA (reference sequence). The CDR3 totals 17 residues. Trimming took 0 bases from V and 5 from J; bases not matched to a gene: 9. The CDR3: CSARDPGTGVSTGELFF. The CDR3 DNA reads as TGCAGTGCTAGAGATCCCGGGACAGGGGTTTCGACCGGGGAGCTGTTTTTT.

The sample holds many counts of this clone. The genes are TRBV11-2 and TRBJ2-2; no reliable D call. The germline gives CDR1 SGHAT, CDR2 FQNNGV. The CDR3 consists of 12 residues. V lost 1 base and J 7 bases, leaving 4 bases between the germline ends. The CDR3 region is CASSLVVGELFF. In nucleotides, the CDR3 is TGTGCCAGCAGCTTAGTGGTCGGGGAGCTGTTTTTT.

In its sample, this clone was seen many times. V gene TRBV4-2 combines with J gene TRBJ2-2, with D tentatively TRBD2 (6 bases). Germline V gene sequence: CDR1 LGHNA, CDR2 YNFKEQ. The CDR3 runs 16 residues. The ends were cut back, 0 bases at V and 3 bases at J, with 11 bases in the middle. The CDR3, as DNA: TGTGCCAGCAGCCAAGAGTGGCGGGACTACACCGGGGAGCTGTTTTTT. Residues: CASSQEWRDYTGELFF.

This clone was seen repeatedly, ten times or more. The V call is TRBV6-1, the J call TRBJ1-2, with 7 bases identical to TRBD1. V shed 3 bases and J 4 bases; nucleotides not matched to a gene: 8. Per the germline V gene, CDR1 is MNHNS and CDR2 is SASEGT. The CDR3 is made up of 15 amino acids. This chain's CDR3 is CASSELDRAGYGYTF. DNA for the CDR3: TGTGCCAGCAGTGAGCTCGACAGGGCTGGCTATGGCTACACCTTC.

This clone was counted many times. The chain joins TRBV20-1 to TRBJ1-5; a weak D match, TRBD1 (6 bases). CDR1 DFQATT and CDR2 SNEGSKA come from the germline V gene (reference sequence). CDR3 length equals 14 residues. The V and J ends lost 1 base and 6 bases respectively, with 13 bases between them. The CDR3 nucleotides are TGCAGTGCTAGAGTGGGCAGGGGCGGTCAGCCCCAGCATTTT. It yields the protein CSARVGRGGQPQHF.

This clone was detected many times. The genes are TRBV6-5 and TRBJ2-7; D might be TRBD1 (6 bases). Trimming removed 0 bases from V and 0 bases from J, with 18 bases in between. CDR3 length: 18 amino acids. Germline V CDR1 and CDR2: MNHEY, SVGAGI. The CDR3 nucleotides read TGTGCCAGCAGTTACTCGAAAGTGGGACACTGGTACTCCTACGAGCAGTACTTC. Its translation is CASSYSKVGHWYSYEQYF.

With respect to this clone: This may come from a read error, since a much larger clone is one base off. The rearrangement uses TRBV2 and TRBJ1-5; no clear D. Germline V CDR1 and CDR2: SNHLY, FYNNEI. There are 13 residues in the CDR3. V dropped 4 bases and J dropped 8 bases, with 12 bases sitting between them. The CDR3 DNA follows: TGTGCCAGCAGTGTCGGGTTGTGGGAGCCCCAGCATTTT. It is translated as CASSVGLWEPQHF.

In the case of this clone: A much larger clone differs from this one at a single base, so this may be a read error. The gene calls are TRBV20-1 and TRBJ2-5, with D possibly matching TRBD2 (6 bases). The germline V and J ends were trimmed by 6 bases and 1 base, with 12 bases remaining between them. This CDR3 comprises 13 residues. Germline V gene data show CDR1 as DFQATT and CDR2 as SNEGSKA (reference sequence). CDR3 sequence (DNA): TGCAGTGCGCGGGAAAGGGCCCAAGAGACCCAGTACTTC. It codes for CSARERAQETQYF.

CDR3 amino acids: CSADLTWVREQYF. Here the CDR3 DNA reads TGCAGTGCTGATCTCACATGGGTTCGGGAGCAGTACTTC. J is TRBJ2-7 and V is TRBV20-1; D call uncertain. The V and J ends lost 5 bases and 7 bases respectively, with 18 bases between them. From germline, CDR1 is DFQATT and CDR2 SNEGSKA (reference sequence). The CDR3 extends over 13 amino acids.

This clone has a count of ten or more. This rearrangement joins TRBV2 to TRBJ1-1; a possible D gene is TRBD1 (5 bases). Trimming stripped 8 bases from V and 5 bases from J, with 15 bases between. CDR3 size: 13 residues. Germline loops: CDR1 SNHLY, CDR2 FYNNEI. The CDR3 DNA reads TGTGCCAGCGGGGGGGAGGGTGGGACTGAAGCTTTCTTT. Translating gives CASGGEGGTEAFF. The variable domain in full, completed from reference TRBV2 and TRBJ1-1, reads EPEVTQTPSHQVTQMGQEVILRCVPISNHLYFYWYRQILGQKVEFLVSFYNNEISEKSEIFDDQFSVERPDGSNFTLKIRSTKLEDSAMYFCASGGEGGTEAFFGQGTRLTVV.

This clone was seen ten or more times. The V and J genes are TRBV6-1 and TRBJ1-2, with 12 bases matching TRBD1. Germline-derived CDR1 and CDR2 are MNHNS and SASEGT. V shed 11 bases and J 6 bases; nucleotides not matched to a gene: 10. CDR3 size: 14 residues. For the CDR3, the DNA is TGTGCCGGGCGTTCCGGGACAGGGGGCGATGGCTACACCTTC. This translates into CAGRSGTGGDGYTF.

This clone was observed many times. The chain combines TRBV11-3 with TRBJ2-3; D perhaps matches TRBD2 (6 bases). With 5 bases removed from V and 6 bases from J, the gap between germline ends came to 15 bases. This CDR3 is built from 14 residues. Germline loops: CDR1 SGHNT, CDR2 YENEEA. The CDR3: CASSLPRESDTQYF. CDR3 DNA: TGTGCCAGCAGCCTCCCTCGGGAGTCTGATACGCAGTATTTT.

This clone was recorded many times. The CDR3 protein is CASSLLEGATAEAFF. CDR3 bases: TGTGCCAGCAGCCTCCTGGAGGGGGCGACGGCTGAAGCTTTCTTT. V is TRBV6-1 and J is TRBJ1-1, with TRBD1 identical over 7 bases. V gave up 6 bases and J gave up 6 bases; unmatched junction bases: 13. Germline V gives CDR1 MNHNS, CDR2 SASEGT. The CDR3 totals 15 residues.

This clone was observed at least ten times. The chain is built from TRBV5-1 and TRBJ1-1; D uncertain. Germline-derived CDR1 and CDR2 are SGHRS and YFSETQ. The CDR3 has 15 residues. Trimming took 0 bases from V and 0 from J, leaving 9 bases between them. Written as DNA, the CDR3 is TGCGCCAGCAGCTTGGTTCAGGCGATGAACACTGAAGCTTTCTTT. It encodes CASSLVQAMNTEAFF.

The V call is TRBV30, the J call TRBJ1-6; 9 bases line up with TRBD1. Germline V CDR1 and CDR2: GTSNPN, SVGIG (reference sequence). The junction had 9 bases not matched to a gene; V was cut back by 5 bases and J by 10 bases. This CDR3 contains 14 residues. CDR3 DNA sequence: TGTGCCTGGGCCCCGGGCGGGACAGGGTCACCCCTCCACTTT. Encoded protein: CAWAPGGTGSPLHF. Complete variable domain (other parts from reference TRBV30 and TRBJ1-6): SQTIHQWPATLVQPVGSPLSLECTVEGTSNPNLYWYRQAAGRGLQLLFYSVGIGQISSEVPQNLSASRPQDRQFILSSKKLLLSDSGFYLCAWAPGGTGSPLHFGNGTRLTVT.

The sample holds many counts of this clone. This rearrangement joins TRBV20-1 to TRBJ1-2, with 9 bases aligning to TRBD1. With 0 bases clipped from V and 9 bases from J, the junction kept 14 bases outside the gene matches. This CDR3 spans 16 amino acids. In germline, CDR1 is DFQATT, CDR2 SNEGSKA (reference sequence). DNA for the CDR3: TGCAGTGCTAGAGACCTTCCCCCGGGACAGGGCCCTAGCTACACCTTC. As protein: CSARDLPPGQGPSYTF.